This TCR beta chain was documented in a study of cytomegalovirus exposure and HLA in healthy donors. Study results and limitations: In a later analysis, CMV-associated beta chains were mostly HLA-associated, it appeared. Data from an earlier analysis indicated that most TCR beta V segments were productive either about 87% or about 30% of the time. The study designated roughly 150 TCR beta chains cytomegalovirus-associated.

This clone appeared once. Antigen specificity is unknown. Unrecorded immune exposure was likely among donors, who were nominally healthy when sampled. Trimming removed 3 bases at V and 2 bases at J, with 14 bases between. The V gene's germline CDR1 is MNHNS and CDR2 SASEGT. The CDR3 length is 15 residues. The PCR made use of 60 Vbeta and 13 Jbeta primers. TCRdb's copy holds only in-frame clones and misses some; the assay was immunoSEQ multiplex PCR. The sample carries around 190,000 clones, about 80% recorded once. This TCR was recovered from a woman aged 25 to 39 in good health and CMV-seronegative. This chain uses TRBV6-1 with TRBJ2-7; D is unresolved. Material for sequencing was PBMCs. The CDR3 protein is CASSDWSSPTYEQYF. The CDR3 region has the DNA TGTGCCAGCAGTGATTGGAGTTCCCCCACCTACGAGCAGTACTTC.